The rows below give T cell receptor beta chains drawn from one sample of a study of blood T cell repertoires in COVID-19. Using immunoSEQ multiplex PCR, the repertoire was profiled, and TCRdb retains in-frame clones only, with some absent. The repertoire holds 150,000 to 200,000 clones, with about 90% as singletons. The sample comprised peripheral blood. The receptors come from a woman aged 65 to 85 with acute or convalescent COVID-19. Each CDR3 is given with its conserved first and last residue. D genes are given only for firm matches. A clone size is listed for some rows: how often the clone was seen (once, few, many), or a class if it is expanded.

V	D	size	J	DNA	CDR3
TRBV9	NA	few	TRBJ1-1	TGTGCCAGCAGCGTACGGCCAGACTTGAACACTGAAGCTTTCTTT	CASSVRPDLNTEAFF
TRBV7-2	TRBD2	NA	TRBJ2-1	TGTGCCAGCAGTTGGGGACTAGCGGGATTTGAGCAGTTCTTC	CASSWGLAGFEQFF
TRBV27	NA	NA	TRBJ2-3	TGTGCCAGCAGGGAAGGACACGCAGATACGCAGTATTTT	CASREGHADTQYF
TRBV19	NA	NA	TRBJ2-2	TGTGCCAGTATGAAACCGCGGGCGAACACCGGGGAGCTGTTTTTT	CASMKPRANTGELFF
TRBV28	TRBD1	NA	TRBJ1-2	TGTGCCAGCAGTTTCCTGGGACAGCCGAGAAACTATGGCTACACCTTC	CASSFLGQPRNYGYTF
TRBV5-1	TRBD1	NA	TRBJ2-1	TGCGCCAGCAGCTTGGGGACAGGGGGCTATAATGAGCAGTTCTTC	CASSLGTGGYNEQFF
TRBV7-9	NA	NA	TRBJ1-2	TGTGCCAGCAGCGATCTCAGGACATTCCAAGCTGGCTACACCTTC	CASSDLRTFQAGYTF
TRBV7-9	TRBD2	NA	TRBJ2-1	TGTGCCAGCAGCACCCTCGGGACTAGCGGGGGCAATGAGCAGTTCTTC	CASSTLGTSGGNEQFF
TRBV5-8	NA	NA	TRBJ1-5	TGTGCCAGCAGCTTCCAAAGCCAGCCCCAGCATTTT	CASSFQSQPQHF
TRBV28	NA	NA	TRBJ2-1	TGTGCCAGCAGTTTAGTATACAGGGCCAATGAGCAGTTCTTC	CASSLVYRANEQFF
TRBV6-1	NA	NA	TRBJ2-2	TGTGCCAGCACAGGGGCCACCGGGGAGCTGTTTTTT	CASTGATGELFF
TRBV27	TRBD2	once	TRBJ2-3	TGTGCCAGCAGTTCCGCCGCGGGGGTGTTCACAGATACGCAGTATTTT	CASSSAAGVFTDTQYF
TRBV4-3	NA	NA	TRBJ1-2	TGCGCCAGCAGCCAAGATCCGTCTGTGGGAGGCCGCTATGGCTACACCTTC	CASSQDPSVGGRYGYTF
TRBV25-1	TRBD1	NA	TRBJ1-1	TGTGCCAGCAGTGAATATCGCACAGGGGAGAACACTGAAGCTTTCTTT	CASSEYRTGENTEAFF
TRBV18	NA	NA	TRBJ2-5	TGTGCCAGCTCACCACTTTCGGGAGCGCTACAAGAGACCCAGTACTTC	CASSPLSGALQETQYF
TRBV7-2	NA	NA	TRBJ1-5	TGTGCCAGCAGCTTTGGGGGCTTCAGCAATCAGCCCCAGCATTTT	CASSFGGFSNQPQHF
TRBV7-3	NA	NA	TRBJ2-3	TGTGCCAGCAGCTCCTCCGGCCAGGCAGGGCAGTATTTT	CASSSSGQAGQYF
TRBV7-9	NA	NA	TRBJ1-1	TGTGCCAGCAGCTTAGCGTTCGGGGGGAAGGATCAAGCTTTCTTT	CASSLAFGGKDQAFF
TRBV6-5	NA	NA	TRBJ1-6	TGTGCCAGCGCGGTGGGGGCGGGTTCACCCCTCCACTTT	CASAVGAGSPLHF